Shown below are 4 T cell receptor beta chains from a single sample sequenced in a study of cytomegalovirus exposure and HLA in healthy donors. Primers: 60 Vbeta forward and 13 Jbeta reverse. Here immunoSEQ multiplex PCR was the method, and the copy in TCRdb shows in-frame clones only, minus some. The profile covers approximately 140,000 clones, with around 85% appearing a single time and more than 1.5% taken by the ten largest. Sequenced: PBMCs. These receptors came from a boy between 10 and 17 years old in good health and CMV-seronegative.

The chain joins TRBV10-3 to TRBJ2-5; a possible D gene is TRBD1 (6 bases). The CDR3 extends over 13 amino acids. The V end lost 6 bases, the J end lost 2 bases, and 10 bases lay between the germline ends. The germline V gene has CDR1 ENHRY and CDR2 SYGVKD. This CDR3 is CAISPQGQETQYF. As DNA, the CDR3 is TGTGCCATCAGCCCACAGGGTCAAGAGACCCAGTACTTC.

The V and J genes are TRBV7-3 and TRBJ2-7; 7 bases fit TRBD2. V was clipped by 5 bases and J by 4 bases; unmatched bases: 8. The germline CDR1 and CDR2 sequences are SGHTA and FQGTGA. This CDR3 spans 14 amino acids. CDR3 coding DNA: TGTGCCAGCAGCCCTCAAGCGGGACCTTACGAGCAGTACTTC. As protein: CASSPQAGPYEQYF.

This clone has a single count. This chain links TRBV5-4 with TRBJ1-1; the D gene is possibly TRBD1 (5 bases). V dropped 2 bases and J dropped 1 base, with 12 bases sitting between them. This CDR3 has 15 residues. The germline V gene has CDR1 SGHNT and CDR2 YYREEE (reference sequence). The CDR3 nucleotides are TGTGCCAGCAGCTTAATCCAGGGAACGAACACTGAAGCTTTCTTT. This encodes CASSLIQGTNTEAFF.

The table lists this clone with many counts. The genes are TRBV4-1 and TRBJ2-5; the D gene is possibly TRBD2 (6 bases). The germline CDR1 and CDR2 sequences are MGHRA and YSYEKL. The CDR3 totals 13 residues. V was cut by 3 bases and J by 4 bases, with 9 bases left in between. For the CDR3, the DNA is TGCGCCAGCAGCCAGGGGGGAAGAGAGACCCAGTACTTC. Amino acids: CASSQGGRETQYF.